This TCR beta chain comes out of a study of Graves' ophthalmopathy and Graves' hyperthyroidism. About the study: Blood was drawn at initial diagnosis, before any treatment.

Exclusion criteria comprised other autoimmune diseases, uncontrolled infections, pregnancy or lactation in patients. RNA transcripts were the template, and TCR beta CDR3 regions were amplified from them. The workflow started with a first-round RT-PCR run with HTBI primers and then moved on to a second-round multiplex PCR. TCRdb itself ran the multiplex PCR reads through MiXCR, one entry per CDR3 protein. Of under 350,000 distinct CDR3 sequences listed, under 20% are singletons. This CDR3 has 12 amino acids. Germline V gene data show CDR1 as MNHNS and CDR2 as SASEGT. The trim removed 2 bases at V and 6 bases at J, leaving 1 base unmatched.

This TCR came from an adult man with Graves' ophthalmopathy. The gene calls are TRBV6-1 and TRBJ2-7; 7 bases are shared with TRBD2. The sequenced sample was peripheral blood. The CDR3 loop is CASSESGGEQYF. In nucleotides, the CDR3 is TGTGCCAGCAGTGAATCGGGGGGCGAGCAGTACTTC.